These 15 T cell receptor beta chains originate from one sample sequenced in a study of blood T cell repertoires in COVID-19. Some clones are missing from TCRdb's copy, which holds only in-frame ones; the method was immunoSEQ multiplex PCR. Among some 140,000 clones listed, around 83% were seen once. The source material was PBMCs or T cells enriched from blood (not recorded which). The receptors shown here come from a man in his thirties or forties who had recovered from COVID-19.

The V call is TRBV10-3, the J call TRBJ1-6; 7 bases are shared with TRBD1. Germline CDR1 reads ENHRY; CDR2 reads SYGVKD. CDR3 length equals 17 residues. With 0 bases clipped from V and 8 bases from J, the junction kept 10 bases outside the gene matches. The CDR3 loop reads CAISESNRGFGYSPLHF. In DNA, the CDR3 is TGTGCCATCAGTGAGTCTAACAGGGGATTTGGGTATTCACCCCTCCACTTT.

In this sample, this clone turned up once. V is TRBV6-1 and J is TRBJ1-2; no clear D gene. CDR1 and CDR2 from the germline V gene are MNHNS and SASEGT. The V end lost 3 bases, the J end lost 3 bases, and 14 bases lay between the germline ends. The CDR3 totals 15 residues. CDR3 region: CASSDGPRRYYGYTF. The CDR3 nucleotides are TGTGCCAGCAGTGACGGACCTCGGAGGTACTATGGCTACACCTTC.

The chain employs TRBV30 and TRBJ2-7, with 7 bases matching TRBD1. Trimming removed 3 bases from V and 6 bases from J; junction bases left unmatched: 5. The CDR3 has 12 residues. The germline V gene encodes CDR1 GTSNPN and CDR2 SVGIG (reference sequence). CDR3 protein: CAWSQGEFEQYF. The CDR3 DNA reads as TGTGCCTGGAGCCAGGGGGAGTTCGAGCAGTACTTC.

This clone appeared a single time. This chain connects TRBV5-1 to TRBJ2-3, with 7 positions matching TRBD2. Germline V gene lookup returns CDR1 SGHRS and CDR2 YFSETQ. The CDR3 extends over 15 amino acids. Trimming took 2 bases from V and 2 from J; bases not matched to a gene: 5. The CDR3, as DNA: TGCGCCAGCAGCTTCCTACGGGAGGTCACAGATACGCAGTATTTT. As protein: CASSFLREVTDTQYF.

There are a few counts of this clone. The DNA of the CDR3 is TGCGCCAGCAGAACAGGGAGGGGCACCGGGGAGCTGTTTTTT. It specifies CASRTGRGTGELFF. The chain uses TRBV4-1 and TRBJ2-2, with D possibly being TRBD2 (7 bases). The CDR3 has 14 amino acids. The germline V and J ends were trimmed by 6 bases and 4 bases, with 12 bases remaining between them. Germline-derived CDR1 and CDR2 are MGHRA and YSYEKL.

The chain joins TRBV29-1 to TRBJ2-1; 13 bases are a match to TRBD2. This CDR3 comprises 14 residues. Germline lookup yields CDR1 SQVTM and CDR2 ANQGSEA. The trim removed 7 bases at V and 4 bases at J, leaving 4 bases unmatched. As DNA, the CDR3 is TGCAGCGCCCGGACTAGCGGGAGATACAATGAGCAGTTCTTC. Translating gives CSARTSGRYNEQFF.

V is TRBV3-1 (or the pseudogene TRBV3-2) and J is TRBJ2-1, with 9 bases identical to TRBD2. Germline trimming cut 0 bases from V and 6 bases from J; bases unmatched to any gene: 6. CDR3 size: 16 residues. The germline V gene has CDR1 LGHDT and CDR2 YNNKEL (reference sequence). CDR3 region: CASSQEGGGASNEQFF. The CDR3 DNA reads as TGTGCCAGCAGCCAAGAGGGCGGGGGGGCCTCCAATGAGCAGTTCTTC.

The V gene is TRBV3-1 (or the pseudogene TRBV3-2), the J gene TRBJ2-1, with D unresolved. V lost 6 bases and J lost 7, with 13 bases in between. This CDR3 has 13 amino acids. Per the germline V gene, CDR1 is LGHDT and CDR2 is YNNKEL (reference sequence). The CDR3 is CASSHTNGNEQFF. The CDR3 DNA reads TGTGCCAGCAGTCATACTAATGGTAATGAGCAGTTCTTC.

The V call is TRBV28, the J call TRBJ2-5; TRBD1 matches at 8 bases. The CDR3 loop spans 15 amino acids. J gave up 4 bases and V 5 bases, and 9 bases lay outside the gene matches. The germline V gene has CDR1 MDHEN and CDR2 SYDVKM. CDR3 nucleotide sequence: TGTGCCAGCAGTAGTCCGGGACAGGTTTCAGAGACCCAGTACTTC. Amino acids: CASSSPGQVSETQYF.

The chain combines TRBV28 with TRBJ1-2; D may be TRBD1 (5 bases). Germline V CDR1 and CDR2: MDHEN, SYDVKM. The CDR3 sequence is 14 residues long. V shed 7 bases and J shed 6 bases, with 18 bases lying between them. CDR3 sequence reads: CASTPAGPSHGYTF. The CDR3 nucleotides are TGTGCCAGCACTCCCGCAGGGCCCTCACATGGCTACACCTTC.

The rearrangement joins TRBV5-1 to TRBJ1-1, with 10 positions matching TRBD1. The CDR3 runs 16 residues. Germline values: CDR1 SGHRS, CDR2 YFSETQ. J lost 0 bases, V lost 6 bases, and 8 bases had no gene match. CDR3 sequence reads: CASTMGGTGVNTEAFF. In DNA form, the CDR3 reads TGCGCCAGCACTATGGGAGGGACAGGGGTGAACACTGAAGCTTTCTTT.

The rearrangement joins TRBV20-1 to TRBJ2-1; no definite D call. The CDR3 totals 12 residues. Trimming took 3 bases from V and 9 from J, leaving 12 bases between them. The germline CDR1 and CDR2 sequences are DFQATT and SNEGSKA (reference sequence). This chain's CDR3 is CSASARSGEQFF. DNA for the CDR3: TGCAGTGCTAGTGCTAGATCCGGTGAGCAGTTCTTC.

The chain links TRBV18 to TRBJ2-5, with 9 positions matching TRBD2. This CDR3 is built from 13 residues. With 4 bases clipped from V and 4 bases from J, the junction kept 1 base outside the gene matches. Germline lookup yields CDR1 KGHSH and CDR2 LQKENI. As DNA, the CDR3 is TGTGCCAGCTCACAAGCGGGAGGAGAGACCCAGTACTTC. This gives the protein CASSQAGGETQYF.

The CDR3 loop reads CASSSGIGLAGGLGTQYF. The CDR3 bases are TGTGCCAGCAGCTCGGGTATCGGGCTAGCGGGGGGGCTTGGTACGCAGTATTTT. The J gene is TRBJ2-3, the V gene TRBV11-2; 12 bases align to TRBD2. CDR3 length equals 18 residues. Germline trimming cut 4 bases from V and 8 bases from J; bases unmatched to any gene: 16. In germline, CDR1 is SGHAT, CDR2 FQNNGV.

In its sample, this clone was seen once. CDR3 nucleotides: TGCGCCAGCAGCTTGCCATTGACTTACCGGAGCTCCTACGAGCAGTACGTC. Protein sequence: CASSLPLTYRSSYEQYV. The rearrangement uses TRBV5-1 and TRBJ2-7; D uncertain. The CDR3 loop spans 17 amino acids. Trimming left V 1 base short and J 0 bases short, with 17 bases between. Germline CDR1 reads SGHRS; CDR2 reads YFSETQ.